These T cell receptor beta chains were read from a single sample in a study of T-cell memory formation after mild COVID-19. TCRdb passed the 5' RACE reads through MiXCR, listing each CDR3 protein once. Here the sample spans around 430,000 distinct CDR3 sequences, about a sixth being singletons. The sequencing sample was made of PBMCs or a T cell subset sorted from them (not recorded which). The source is a man younger than 35 who had mild COVID-19 (a few samples of this study predate the infection). Cell type and time point are not known. CDR3s include the opening cysteine and the closing phenylalanine or tryptophan. D genes are given only for firm matches. Clone size appears in some rows only: once, few, many, or a class for an expanded clone.

abundance	v_gene	j_gene	d_gene	CDR3nt	CDR3aa
NA	TRBV4-3	TRBJ2-1	TRBD2	TGCGCCAGCAGCCAAGATAATAGCGGGGGGTCCCAGTTCTTC	CASSQDNSGGSQFF
NA	TRBV3-1	TRBJ2-3	NA	TGTGCCAGCAGCCCCGACTATTACACAGATACGCAGTATTTT	CASSPDYYTDTQYF
NA	TRBV5-1	TRBJ1-1	NA	TGCGCCAGCAGCACCCCCGATGGGGGGGAAGCTTTCTTT	CASSTPDGGEAFF
NA	TRBV4-1	TRBJ1-4	NA	TGCGCCAGCAGCCAAGATCGCGGTCGTAGTAATGAAAAACTGTTTTTT	CASSQDRGRSNEKLFF
many	TRBV7-2	TRBJ1-3	NA	TGTGCCAGCAGCTCGATAGCGAGGGTAATCTCTGGAAACACCATATATTTT	CASSSIARVISGNTIYF
NA	TRBV7-9	TRBJ2-7	NA	TGTGCCAGCAGCGAAGACTTGGACGAGCAGTACTTC	CASSEDLDEQYF
few	TRBV2	TRBJ1-6	NA	TGTGCCAGCCGGAGGACGGATCCGGGGGATTCACCCCTCCACTTT	CASRRTDPGDSPLHF
NA	TRBV24-1	TRBJ2-1	TRBD2	TGTGCCACCAGTGACCTTCGCGGGGGGGCTGGAACCTACAATGAGCAGTTCTTC	CATSDLRGGAGTYNEQFF
NA	TRBV2	TRBJ2-5	TRBD1	TGTGCCAGCAACAGGGGCCACCAAGAGACCCAGTACTTC	CASNRGHQETQYF
few	TRBV20-1	TRBJ2-5	NA	TGCAGTGGAATGAATTGGGAGACCCAGTACTTC	CSGMNWETQYF
few	TRBV9	TRBJ2-2	TRBD2	TGTGCCAGCAGCACGAGACTAGCGGGGGGGCCGGGCACCGGGGAGCTGTTTTTT	CASSTRLAGGPGTGELFF
NA	TRBV7-2	TRBJ1-2	NA	TGTGCCAGCAGCCTCATCAGGATTGGGGGCTACACCTTC	CASSLIRIGGYTF
NA	TRBV10-3	TRBJ2-2	NA	TGTGCCACCCCAGGGGATAACCTGAACACCGGGGAGCTGTTTTTT	CATPGDNLNTGELFF
few	TRBV4-1	TRBJ1-5	NA	TGCGCCAGCAGCCACACAGGGAAGAATCAGCCCCAGCATTTT	CASSHTGKNQPQHF
NA	TRBV6-2/TRBV6-3	TRBJ2-6	NA	TGTGCCGCGCGGCTCGCTGGGGCCAACGTCCTGACTTTC	CAARLAGANVLTF
NA	TRBV10-3	TRBJ2-1	TRBD1	TGTGCCATCAGTGCACAGGGGGATGATGAGCAGTTCTTC	CAISAQGDDEQFF
NA	TRBV11-3	TRBJ2-1	TRBD1	TGTGCCAGCAGCCCTAGGGAGACAGGGCTCAATGAGCAGTTCTTC	CASSPRETGLNEQFF
few	TRBV7-3	TRBJ2-1	TRBD2	TGTGCCAGCAGCGAACTAGCGGGGGTCTCCTACAATGAGCAGTTCTTC	CASSELAGVSYNEQFF
NA	TRBV7-8	TRBJ2-3	TRBD2	TGTGCCAGCAGCTTGAGGGGAAGCGGGGGGGCTTTATCGGGTACGCAGTATTTT	CASSLRGSGGALSGTQYF
few	TRBV27	TRBJ1-2	NA	TGTGCCAGCAGTTTTAGGAGAGACCCTAACTATGGCTACACCTTC	CASSFRRDPNYGYTF
NA	TRBV12-5	TRBJ2-1	NA	TGTGCTAGTGGCCTGGTGGTCGGTGGCGTCAATGAGCAGTTCTTC	CASGLVVGGVNEQFF
few	TRBV7-2	TRBJ2-3	NA	TGTGCCAGCAGCCCCACCTCAGGAAAGGCGCAGTATTTT	CASSPTSGKAQYF
NA	TRBV7-6	TRBJ2-3	NA	TGTGCCAGCAGCAACGGTCCGGTCAGGGCGGCTAGCACAGATACGCAGTATTTT	CASSNGPVRAASTDTQYF
NA	TRBV20-1	TRBJ2-2	NA	TGCAGTGCTACTCGACAGGCGAACACCGGGGAGCTGTTTTTT	CSATRQANTGELFF
NA	TRBV10-3	TRBJ1-5	TRBD1	TGTGCCATCAGTGAGTCATCAGGGGGGAATCAGCCCCAGCATTTT	CAISESSGGNQPQHF
NA	TRBV24-1	TRBJ1-3	NA	TGTGCCACCAGTGAGGGAACGACAGGACTCTCTGGAAACACCATATATTTT	CATSEGTTGLSGNTIYF
NA	TRBV4-3	TRBJ1-2	NA	TGCGCCAGCAGCCAAGAAAGAATCGGGGACTATGGCTACACCTTC	CASSQERIGDYGYTF
NA	TRBV20-1	TRBJ2-5	NA	TGCAGTGCTAGAGATAGGGGAGGGGGGCACCAAGAGACCCAGTACTTC	CSARDRGGGHQETQYF
many	TRBV7-9	TRBJ2-4	TRBD1	TGTGCCAGCAGCTTGGGACAGGGGAACATTCAGTACTTC	CASSLGQGNIQYF
NA	TRBV7-2	TRBJ1-5	NA	TGTGCCAGCAGCCTGGGACGTTACTATCAGCCCCAGCATTTT	CASSLGRYYQPQHF
NA	TRBV7-2	TRBJ2-5	NA	TGTGCCAGCAGCTTAGAGGTCCGGACCCAGTACTTC	CASSLEVRTQYF
once	TRBV7-9	TRBJ2-1	NA	TGTGCCAGCAGCTTGGAGACAGGTTTCAATGAGCAGTTCTTC	CASSLETGFNEQFF
few	TRBV5-1	TRBJ2-7	TRBD1	TGCGCCAGTCGGACAGGGCCCGAGCAGTACTTC	CASRTGPEQYF
NA	TRBV24-1	TRBJ2-1	TRBD1	TGTGCCACCAGTGTGACAGGGGAGGCGCGTGAGCAGTTCTTC	CATSVTGEAREQFF
NA	TRBV7-9	TRBJ2-2	NA	TGTGCGACGACTGGCCGAGAGACCGGGGAGCTGTTTTTT	CATTGRETGELFF
NA	TRBV5-1	TRBJ1-2	NA	TGCGCCAGCAGCTTGGAAGGGGATAACTATGGCTACACCTTC	CASSLEGDNYGYTF
few	TRBV7-9	TRBJ1-1	NA	TGTGCCAGCAGCTCAAGCCGACAGGTCGCGAACACTGAAGCTTTCTTT	CASSSSRQVANTEAFF
few	TRBV20-1	TRBJ1-5	NA	TGCAGTGCTAGAGAGAAGGACAGATTCAATCAGCCCCAGCATTTT	CSAREKDRFNQPQHF
NA	TRBV7-3	TRBJ2-1	NA	TGTGCCAGCAGCAATACTCCGGGGAGATACTACAATGAGCAGTTCTTC	CASSNTPGRYYNEQFF
few	TRBV28	TRBJ1-3	NA	TGTGCCAGCAGTGCCCCGTGGGGGGCTGGAAACACCATATATTTT	CASSAPWGAGNTIYF
NA	TRBV14	TRBJ2-1	NA	TGTGCCAGCAGCCAAGTTCCCTCCTACAATGAGCAGTTCTTC	CASSQVPSYNEQFF
few	TRBV29-1	TRBJ1-1	NA	TGCAGCGGCCGCTTGAACACTGAAGCTTTCTTT	CSGRLNTEAFF
few	TRBV12-3/TRBV12-4	TRBJ2-3	NA	TGTGCCAGCAGTTTAAGCAGGGTGGTGGATACGCAGTATTTT	CASSLSRVVDTQYF
few	TRBV4-2	TRBJ2-3	NA	TGTGCCAGCAGCCAAGGGGGGGCGGCAGATACGCAGTATTTT	CASSQGGAADTQYF
few	TRBV7-2	TRBJ2-5	NA	TGTGCCAGCAGCACCGGGCTAGCTCCCGCAGGCGCCCAGTACTTC	CASSTGLAPAGAQYF
NA	TRBV6-2/TRBV6-3	TRBJ2-1	NA	TGTGCCAGCAGTTACTCATACGGGGCCGTTTACAATGAGCAGTTCTTC	CASSYSYGAVYNEQFF
NA	TRBV5-6	TRBJ2-5	TRBD1	TGTGCCAGCAGCTTGTACCGGGACAGGGGGTACTTC	CASSLYRDRGYF
NA	TRBV9	TRBJ2-1	NA	TGTGCCAGCAGCGTAGAATGGGTCCACAATGAGCAGTTCTTC	CASSVEWVHNEQFF
NA	TRBV7-2	TRBJ2-1	TRBD2	TGTGCCAGCAGCTCCTATTTAGGGACTAGCGGGGGGGAAGAATTCTTC	CASSSYLGTSGGEEFF
few	TRBV18	TRBJ1-1	NA	TGTGCCAGCTCACCACCTACTAAGGTTGAAACTGAAGCTTTCTTT	CASSPPTKVETEAFF
NA	TRBV29-1	TRBJ1-3	NA	TGCAGCGTTGAAATGGGGGCTGGAAACACCATATATTTT	CSVEMGAGNTIYF
many	TRBV27	TRBJ1-1	TRBD1	TGTGCCAGCAGCTTGGGACAGGGGGGAACTGAAGCTTTCTTT	CASSLGQGGTEAFF
NA	TRBV7-9	TRBJ1-1	NA	TGTGCCAGCAGCTCTCTCCCCCAGGCCCTCACTGAAGCTTTCTTT	CASSSLPQALTEAFF
few	TRBV4-2	TRBJ1-1	TRBD1	TGTGCCAGCAGCCACCCGGGACAGCCGAACACTGAAGCTTTCTTT	CASSHPGQPNTEAFF
few	TRBV7-2	TRBJ1-1	NA	TGTGCCAGCAGCTCCACAGGCCCGATCTTT	CASSSTGPIF
few	TRBV7-9	TRBJ1-4	NA	TGTGCCAGCAGTTCAACAGGAGAAAAACTGTTTTTT	CASSSTGEKLFF
many	TRBV5-1	TRBJ2-3	NA	TGCGCCAGCAGCTTGGAAGGACAGTTCACAGATACGCAGTATTTT	CASSLEGQFTDTQYF
NA	TRBV7-2	TRBJ1-2	NA	TGTGCCAGCAGCTTAAGGCCCCTTGGCTACACCTTC	CASSLRPLGYTF